The TCR beta chain described here comes from a study of cytomegalovirus exposure and HLA in healthy donors. 60 Vbeta and 13 Jbeta primers were used in PCR. The data were produced by immunoSEQ multiplex PCR, yet TCRdb's version contains in-frame clones alone and is incomplete. The profile covers about 190,000 clones, with 75% to 90% appearing a single time and 1% taken by the ten largest. Germline V gene sequence: CDR1 LNHDA, CDR2 SQIVND (reference sequence). Including both end residues, the CDR3 is 11 amino acids long. As concerns this clone: The limits of the CDR3 on the DNA are not certain, so only TCRdb's listed CDR3 is given.

This chain connects TRBV19 to TRBJ2-3; the listed D gene, TRBD2, was not tested against the DNA. The clonotype was recovered from a boy younger than 10 in good health and CMV-seronegative. Sequenced input: PBMCs. CDR3 protein: CASTSADTQYF.